The next 29 T cell receptor beta chains were all read from a single sample in a study of cytomegalovirus exposure and HLA in healthy donors. 60 Vbeta and 13 Jbeta primers were used in PCR. Clones were read by immunoSEQ multiplex PCR, and TCRdb kept only the in-frame ones, dropping some. This table has roughly 170,000 clones, about 79% appearing once. Material for sequencing was PBMCs. Source of these receptors: a girl aged 2 to 10 in good health and CMV-seropositive.

This chain connects TRBV30 to TRBJ2-2, with TRBD1 matching over 7 bases. Trimming cost V 2 bases and J 0 bases; bases outside gene matches: 3. Germline assignment: CDR1 GTSNPN and CDR2 SVGIG (reference sequence). CDR3 length equals 15 residues. CDR3 in amino acids: CAWSTGTANTGELFF. The CDR3, as DNA: TGTGCCTGGAGTACCGGGACAGCGAACACCGGGGAGCTGTTTTTT.

This chain links TRBV14 with TRBJ1-6, with a weak D call TRBD1 (5 bases). Trimming cost V 8 bases and J 11 bases, with 16 bases left between them. The length of the CDR3 is 13 residues. Germline lookup yields CDR1 SGHDN and CDR2 FVKESK. For the CDR3, the DNA is TGTGCCAGCCGGCGGGGGTTTGAAACACCCCTCCACTTT. The encoded protein is CASRRGFETPLHF.

V gene TRBV27 combines with J gene TRBJ1-6; TRBD1 aligns across 8 bases. Germline CDR1 reads MNHEY; CDR2 reads SMNVEV (reference sequence). CDR3 size: 16 residues. J was trimmed by 5 bases and V by 6 bases; bases with no gene match: 9. CDR3 residues: CASRLHQDRDNSPLHF. DNA of the CDR3: TGTGCCAGCAGACTGCACCAGGACAGGGATAATTCACCCCTCCACTTT.

The V gene is TRBV11-2, the J gene TRBJ2-1, with 7 positions matching TRBD1. CDR1 and CDR2 (germline): SGHAT, FQNNGV. The CDR3 contains 13 residues. The V gene end was trimmed by 7 bases and the J gene end by 2 bases; junction bases not matched to a gene: 2. The CDR3 DNA is TGTGCCAGCACCGACAGGGCCTACAATGAGCAGTTCTTC. This codes for CASTDRAYNEQFF. The variable domain in full, with the rest retrieved from reference TRBV11-2 and TRBJ2-1, is EAGVAQSPRYKIIEKRQSVAFWCNPISGHATLYWYQQILGQGPKLLIQFQNNGVVDDSQLPKDRFSAERLKGVDSTLKIQPAKLEDSAVYLCASTDRAYNEQFFGPGTRLTVL.

CDR3 sequence: CASSESSGSRHEQFF. CDR3 DNA: TGTGCCAGCTCGGAGTCTAGCGGGAGTAGGCATGAGCAGTTCTTC. The rearrangement uses TRBV21-1 and TRBJ2-1; no check of the table's D call, TRBD2, against the DNA was made. TRBV21-1 is shown as a pseudogene. There are 15 residues in the CDR3.

For the CDR3, the DNA is TGCGCCAGCAGCGTGGGAGTGGGGGAGGAGTCCTACGAGCAGTACTTC. This translates into CASSVGVGEESYEQYF. The V call is TRBV5-1, the J call TRBJ2-7; weak D call: TRBD2 (6 bases). There are 16 residues in the CDR3. Germline values: CDR1 SGHRS, CDR2 YFSETQ. V shed 4 bases and J shed 1 base, with 18 bases lying between them.

This rearrangement joins TRBV29-1 to TRBJ1-2, with 7 positions matching TRBD1. The V segment lost 7 bases and the J segment 7 bases; nucleotides outside the gene matches: 9. CDR3 size: 12 residues. CDR1 SQVTM and CDR2 ANQGSEA come from the germline V gene. This CDR3 reads CSALTGKAGYTF. The CDR3 DNA sequence: TGCAGCGCACTGACAGGGAAGGCTGGCTACACCTTC.

This clone has a single count. The CDR3 sequence is CASRSEQSTDTQYF. The CDR3 nucleotides read TGCGCCAGCAGATCTGAACAAAGCACAGATACGCAGTATTTT. The rearrangement links TRBV5-1 to TRBJ2-3; D not certain. The V end lost 5 bases, the J end lost 0 bases, and 10 bases lay between the germline ends. From germline, CDR1 is SGHRS and CDR2 YFSETQ. This CDR3 has 14 residues.

The chain couples TRBV6-5 to TRBJ2-1; D possibly corresponds to TRBD1 (6 bases). V was clipped by 6 bases and J by 6 bases, with 12 bases between them. The length of the CDR3 is 13 residues. Germline lookup yields CDR1 MNHEY and CDR2 SVGAGI. CDR3: CASRQGAGNEQFF. DNA of the CDR3: TGTGCCAGCAGACAGGGCGCGGGCAATGAGCAGTTCTTC.

In its sample, this clone was seen once. The V and J genes are TRBV6-6 and TRBJ1-1; tentatively, D is TRBD1 (6 bases). This CDR3 has 12 amino acids. Trimming pared 6 bases from V and 4 bases from J, leaving 9 bases between. Germline-derived CDR1 and CDR2 are MNHNY and SVGAGI (reference sequence). Here the CDR3 reads CASSTDSTEAFF. The CDR3 coding sequence is TGTGCCAGCAGCACGGACAGCACTGAAGCTTTCTTT.

The chain couples TRBV19 to TRBJ1-1; tentative D call: TRBD1 (5 bases). Germline CDR1 is LNHDA and CDR2 is SQIVND (reference sequence). Trimming removed 6 bases at V and 0 bases at J, with 11 bases between. This CDR3 is built from 14 residues. This CDR3 reads CASSGRGLNTEAFF. The CDR3 bases are TGTGCCAGTAGCGGTAGGGGCCTGAACACTGAAGCTTTCTTT.

The CDR3: CASRPDRGLGSGYTF. In DNA, the CDR3 is TGTGCCAGCAGGCCCGACAGGGGGCTAGGGTCTGGCTACACCTTC. The chain couples TRBV2 to TRBJ1-2, with 10 bases matching TRBD1. Germline V gene data show CDR1 as SNHLY and CDR2 as FYNNEI. V gave up 6 bases and J gave up 7 bases; unmatched junction bases: 11. The CDR3 covers 15 residues.

The chain recombines TRBV5-1 with TRBJ2-5; TRBD1 matches at 8 bases. The V gene end was trimmed by 3 bases and the J gene end by 7 bases; junction bases not matched to a gene: 8. Per germline, CDR1 SGHRS and CDR2 YFSETQ. This CDR3 has 14 residues. CDR3 bases: TGCGCCAGCAGCTCGCCGGACAGGGCTTGGACCCAGTACTTC. It encodes CASSSPDRAWTQYF. The full variable domain, with the rest looked up from reference TRBV5-1 and TRBJ2-5, is KAGVTQTPRYLIKTRGQQVTLSCSPISGHRSVSWYQQTPGQGLQFLFEYFSETQRNKGNFPGRFSGRQFSNSRSEMNVSTLELGDSALYLCASSSPDRAWTQYFGPGTRLLVL.

The V call is TRBV14, the J call TRBJ2-7; TRBD1 is a possible D gene (5 bases). Germline values: CDR1 SGHDN, CDR2 FVKESK. The CDR3 covers 12 residues. Trimming cost V 4 bases and J 5 bases, with 9 bases left between them. The CDR3 nucleotides read TGTGCCAGCAGCCCTGACAGCCACGAGCAGTACTTC. It yields the protein CASSPDSHEQYF.

V gene TRBV28 combines with J gene TRBJ1-2, with 9 bases matching TRBD1. Germline V gives CDR1 MDHEN, CDR2 SYDVKM. This CDR3 is built from 15 residues. The J segment lost 4 bases and the V segment lost 5 bases, leaving 8 bases of the junction unmatched. The CDR3 is CASSTRGQGIYGYTF. The CDR3 DNA is TGTGCCAGCAGTACCCGTGGACAGGGGATCTATGGCTACACCTTC.

This clone appeared once. CDR3 in DNA: TGTGCCAGTAGTATAGTAGGGGGGGCCAACATTCAGTACTTC. Residues: CASSIVGGANIQYF. V gene TRBV19 combines with J gene TRBJ2-4, with a possible D match to TRBD2 (7 bases). V dropped 1 base and J dropped 7 bases, with 11 bases sitting between them. Germline V gene data show CDR1 as LNHDA and CDR2 as SQIVND (reference sequence). The CDR3 totals 14 residues.

J is TRBJ2-2 and V is TRBV30; D perhaps matches TRBD1 (5 bases). The CDR3 has 12 residues. V was trimmed by 2 bases and J by 4 bases, leaving 5 bases between them. Germline CDR1 is GTSNPN and CDR2 is SVGIG (reference sequence). CDR3 sequence: CAWSQGTGELFF. As DNA, the CDR3 is TGTGCCTGGAGTCAGGGCACCGGGGAGCTGTTTTTT.

The rearrangement joins TRBV4-2 to TRBJ2-2; possible D gene TRBD2, 5 bases. Trimming left V 1 base short and J 0 bases short, with 12 bases between. This CDR3 spans 17 amino acids. Germline values: CDR1 LGHNA, CDR2 YNFKEQ. CDR3: CASSQVDPGSNTGELFF. CDR3 in DNA: TGTGCCAGCAGCCAAGTGGACCCGGGGTCGAACACCGGGGAGCTGTTTTTT.

The rearrangement joins TRBV5-6 to TRBJ2-3; the D is unclear. The CDR3 extends over 12 amino acids. In germline, CDR1 is SGHDT, CDR2 YYEEEE. The germline V and J ends were trimmed by 3 bases and 10 bases, with 12 bases remaining between them. For the CDR3, the DNA is TGTGCCAGCAGCTCCCTAGACGGAGCGCAGTATTTT. Translated, it gives CASSSLDGAQYF.

This chain joins TRBV4-1 and TRBJ2-7, with D possibly matching TRBD2 (6 bases). CDR1 MGHRA and CDR2 YSYEKL come from the germline V gene. V lost 3 bases, J lost 5 bases, and 8 bases lay in between. The CDR3 has 12 amino acids. The CDR3 DNA reads as TGCGCCAGCAGCCAGGGGGGAGACGAGCAGTACTTC. Its protein product is CASSQGGDEQYF.

The chain recombines TRBV11-3 with TRBJ2-1, with TRBD1 matching 8 bases. Trimming took 3 bases from V and 4 from J; bases not matched to a gene: 2. Germline-derived CDR1 and CDR2 are SGHNT and YENEEA. CDR3 length: 14 amino acids. The DNA for the CDR3 is TGTGCCAGCAGCTTCCAGGGGGCATACAATGAGCAGTTCTTC. Translated: CASSFQGAYNEQFF. The full variable domain, in which reference TRBV11-3 and TRBJ2-1 provide the parts outside the CDR3, is EAGVVQSPRYKIIEKKQPVAFWCNPISGHNTLYWYLQNLGQGPELLIRYENEEAVDDSQLPKDRFSAERLKGVDSTLKIQPAELGDSAVYLCASSFQGAYNEQFFGPGTRLTVL.

This chain connects TRBV10-3 to TRBJ2-2; tentatively, D is TRBD1 (5 bases). V lost 5 bases and J lost 7, with 8 bases in between. The CDR3 consists of 12 residues. Per germline, CDR1 ENHRY and CDR2 SYGVKD. The CDR3 sequence: CAISWGGGELFF. The CDR3 coding sequence is TGTGCCATCAGTTGGGGCGGCGGGGAGCTGTTTTTT.

This sequence joins TRBV2 and TRBJ2-7; 11 bases map to TRBD2. V shed 10 bases and J 2 bases; nucleotides not matched to a gene: 10. Germline CDR1 is SNHLY and CDR2 is FYNNEI. The CDR3 is 15 residues long. CDR3 sequence reads: CAMLSGGVNPYEQYF. Written as DNA, the CDR3 is TGTGCCATGCTTAGCGGGGGGGTCAATCCCTACGAGCAGTACTTC.

The genes are TRBV7-9 and TRBJ1-5; 9 positions match TRBD1. Germline V lookup: CDR1 SEHNR, CDR2 FQNEAQ (reference sequence). The CDR3 covers 16 residues. Trimming at V came to 5 bases and at J to 0 bases, leaving 5 bases not matched to a gene. This CDR3 reads CASSAGTGNSNQPQHF. The CDR3 DNA sequence: TGTGCCAGCAGCGCCGGGACAGGGAATAGCAATCAGCCCCAGCATTTT.

The chain carries TRBV30 and TRBJ1-1, with 10 positions matching TRBD1. V lost 4 bases, J lost 7 bases, and 30 bases stayed unmatched. The CDR3 runs to 21 residues. The germline CDR1 and CDR2 sequences are GTSNPN and SVGIG (reference sequence). This chain's CDR3 is CAWMTQRDRGPSGRFGHEAFF. CDR3 nucleotides: TGTGCCTGGATGACCCAGAGGGACAGGGGCCCATCCGGTAGATTTGGACATGAAGCTTTCTTT.

The count of this clone is one. The CDR3 region has the DNA TGTGCTAGTGGTTTGGTAATCCCGGATCGGGGGGAGACCCAGTACTTC. It translates to CASGLVIPDRGETQYF. V usage is TRBV12-5 and J usage is TRBJ2-5; possibly TRBD2 for D (6 bases). The CDR3 runs to 16 residues. The V end was cut by 0 bases, the J end by 5 bases, with 16 bases between. CDR1 LGHNT and CDR2 FRNRAP come from the germline V gene.

The count of this clone is one. V usage is TRBV11-3 and J usage is TRBJ2-5, with a possible D match to TRBD2 (5 bases). The germline V gene encodes CDR1 SGHNT and CDR2 YENEEA. V lost 5 bases and J lost 4, with 17 bases in between. This CDR3 contains 15 residues. CDR3 in DNA: TGTGCCAGCAGCATACCACGGCCTGGAGGAGAGACCCAGTACTTC. Amino acid sequence: CASSIPRPGGETQYF.

The chain carries TRBV19 and TRBJ1-1; 10 bases are shared with TRBD1. The CDR3 is 15 amino acids. V gave up 4 bases and J gave up 5 bases; unmatched junction bases: 7. CDR1 is LNHDA and CDR2 is SQIVND in the germline V gene (reference sequence). The CDR3 is CASSRPRDRGTEAFF. The CDR3 coding sequence is TGTGCCAGTAGTAGACCCCGGGACAGGGGAACTGAAGCTTTCTTT.

The chain combines TRBV9 with TRBJ1-5; tentatively, D is TRBD1 (6 bases). CDR3 size: 13 residues. Per germline, CDR1 SGDLS and CDR2 YYNGEE. V was clipped by 2 bases and J by 7 bases, with 10 bases between them. For the CDR3, the DNA is TGTGCCAGCAGCGTGTCAGGGGCCCAGCCCCAGCATTTT. As protein: CASSVSGAQPQHF.